Here is one T cell receptor (beta chain) with its context. This sample was included in a study of blood T cell repertoires in COVID-19. Overall study context: The United States, Italy and Spain supplied acute and convalescent COVID-19 samples. T cells, B-cell-depleted T cells, or PBMCs provided the cDNA or gDNA that served as material.

Original data processing: Scientists estimated how many nucleated cells there were by amplifying reference gene primers. Data came from immunoSEQ multiplex PCR; TCRdb stores just in-frame clones and leaves some out. That table is the source of V, J and clone size, and D and trimming were worked out from the DNA. This sample has 200,000 to 300,000 clones, with approximately 86% found just once. This CDR3 region has 14 residues. Germline V lookup: CDR1 MNHEY, CDR2 SMNVEV (reference sequence). The V end lost 7 bases, the J end lost 3 bases, and 16 bases lay between the germline ends. What was sequenced was peripheral blood. The rearrangement joins TRBV27 to TRBJ2-7; D is ambiguous. The TCR sequence derives from a woman in her 70s with active or convalescent COVID-19. The CDR3 loop reads CASKEASQYYEQYF. CDR3 DNA sequence: TGTGCCAGCAAAGAGGCCAGCCAATACTACGAGCAGTACTTC.